These 32 T cell receptor beta chains originate from one sample sequenced in a study of cytomegalovirus exposure and HLA in healthy donors. PCR was performed using 60 Vbeta and 13 Jbeta primers. Generated by immunoSEQ multiplex PCR, the TCRdb table keeps only in-frame clones and is missing some. The table gives about 72,000 clones; the top ten clones make up roughly an eighth of it. Sequencing was performed on PBMCs. The receptors were sampled from a man in his fifties or sixties in good health and CMV-seropositive.

V and J are TRBV30 and TRBJ2-7; perhaps TRBD2 as D (7 bases). Germline CDR1 GTSNPN, CDR2 SVGIG (reference sequence). CDR3 length: 15 residues. V was shortened by 3 bases and J by 1 base, with 16 bases between the two germline ends. The DNA for the CDR3 is TGTGCCTGGAGCACTCTGGGAGGGGGATCCTACGAGCAGTACGTC. This codes for CAWSTLGGGSYEQYV.

This chain joins TRBV7-9 and TRBJ1-3; 8 bases are shared with TRBD1. Trimming at V came to 0 bases and at J to 2 bases, leaving 3 bases not matched to a gene. The germline V gene encodes CDR1 SEHNR and CDR2 FQNEAQ (reference sequence). The CDR3 runs 16 residues. CDR3 residues: CASSLAIQGAGNTIYF. The CDR3 DNA sequence: TGTGCCAGCAGCTTAGCGATACAGGGGGCTGGAAACACCATATATTTT.

V is TRBV5-6 and J is TRBJ1-6; D remains ambiguous. The CDR3 covers 16 residues. Trimming stripped 1 base from V and 1 base from J, with 9 bases between. CDR1 and CDR2 (germline): SGHDT, YYEEEE. CDR3 amino acids: CASSLRSSSYNSPLHF. CDR3 DNA: TGTGCCAGCAGCTTGAGGTCTAGTTCCTATAATTCACCCCTCCACTTT.

The CDR3 spells CASSLVLALLGELFF. The CDR3 coding sequence is TGTGCCAGCAGCTTGGTACTAGCGCTTCTCGGGGAGCTGTTTTTT. V usage is TRBV5-8 and J usage is TRBJ2-2, with 7 bases matching TRBD2. This CDR3 has 15 residues. Germline CDR1 SGHTS, CDR2 YDEGEE. Trimming at V came to 0 bases and at J to 7 bases, leaving 6 bases not matched to a gene.

The chain is built from TRBV5-4 and TRBJ2-5, with 10 bases fitting TRBD1. After removal of 4 bases from V and 5 bases from J, the junction contained 8 bases not matched to a gene. This CDR3 has 15 amino acids. Germline V gives CDR1 SGHNT, CDR2 YYREEE (reference sequence). In nucleotides, the CDR3 is TGTGCCAGCAGCGCGGGGACAGGGGTTAGTGAGACCCAGTACTTC. Its protein is CASSAGTGVSETQYF.

The chain couples TRBV28 to TRBJ1-2; 9 bases fit TRBD1. Germline lookup yields CDR1 MDHEN and CDR2 SYDVKM. The junction had 7 bases not matched to a gene; V was cut back by 6 bases and J by 2 bases. This CDR3 has 15 residues. The CDR3 loop is CASRPGDRENYGYTF. DNA for the CDR3: TGTGCCAGCAGACCCGGGGACAGGGAGAACTATGGCTACACCTTC.

The chain links TRBV28 to TRBJ1-1; perhaps TRBD1 as D (5 bases). CDR3 size: 16 residues. Germline V CDR1 and CDR2: MDHEN, SYDVKM. V lost 5 bases and J lost 0, with 16 bases in between. CDR3 nucleotides: TGTGCCAGCAGTCGGGGGTGGGACCTACTGAACACTGAAGCTTTCTTT. Protein product: CASSRGWDLLNTEAFF.

The CDR3 loop is CASSPRQGSYEQYF. In DNA form, the CDR3 reads TGCGCCAGCAGCCCCCGACAGGGAAGTTACGAGCAGTACTTC. This chain connects TRBV4-1 to TRBJ2-7, with 7 bases fitting TRBD1. CDR1 and CDR2 (germline): MGHRA, YSYEKL. The CDR3 contains 14 residues. With 4 bases clipped from V and 4 bases from J, the junction kept 7 bases outside the gene matches.

The chain combines TRBV7-2 with TRBJ1-2; weak D call: TRBD1 (6 bases). Trimming cost V 7 bases and J 4 bases, with 19 bases left between them. This CDR3 spans 15 amino acids. Germline CDR1 SGHTA, CDR2 FQGNSA. The CDR3 DNA reads as TGTGCCAGCACCACTACTAGAGGGGGACCCTATGGCTACACCTTC. It specifies CASTTTRGGPYGYTF.

This chain connects TRBV5-6 to TRBJ2-3; 8 bases map to TRBD2. The germline CDR1 and CDR2 sequences are SGHDT and YYEEEE. The CDR3 contains 16 residues. V lost 7 bases and J lost 0; bases outside the gene matches: 10. CDR3 sequence: CASSPLAGLSTDTQYF. CDR3 sequence (DNA): TGTGCCAGCTCTCCGTTAGCGGGACTTAGCACAGATACGCAGTATTTT.

This sequence joins TRBV5-1 and TRBJ2-5; D is possibly TRBD1 (6 bases). Per germline, CDR1 SGHRS and CDR2 YFSETQ. V lost 0 bases and J lost 3, with 12 bases in between. The CDR3 loop spans 15 amino acids. The chain's CDR3 is CASSLARPGEETQYF. The DNA of the CDR3 is TGCGCCAGCAGCTTGGCCAGGCCAGGGGAAGAGACCCAGTACTTC.

The chain has TRBV9 and TRBJ1-2; no clear D. With 3 bases removed from V and 6 bases from J, the gap between germline ends came to 18 bases. The germline V gene encodes CDR1 SGDLS and CDR2 YYNGEE. There are 15 residues in the CDR3. CDR3 protein: CASSASAGLRDGYTF. The CDR3, as DNA: TGTGCCAGCAGCGCGTCGGCAGGACTTCGGGATGGCTACACCTTC.

The chain has TRBV27 and TRBJ2-7, with D perhaps TRBD2 (6 bases). CDR1 is MNHEY and CDR2 is SMNVEV in the germline V gene (reference sequence). V lost 3 bases, J lost 3 bases, and 12 bases lay in between. CDR3 length equals 14 residues. The CDR3 protein is CASSFSWRGYEQYF. The CDR3, as DNA: TGTGCCAGCAGTTTCTCTTGGAGGGGCTACGAGCAGTACTTC.

The chain links TRBV9 to TRBJ2-3, with TRBD2 matching 7 bases. This CDR3 is built from 17 residues. The V segment lost 0 bases and the J segment 5 bases; nucleotides outside the gene matches: 12. Germline values: CDR1 SGDLS, CDR2 YYNGEE. The CDR3 DNA reads TGTGCCAGCAGCGTAGGTCCCGGGGAGGGGTCCGGAGATACGCAGTATTTT. Protein sequence: CASSVGPGEGSGDTQYF.

CDR3: CASSQDFIRNEKLFF. DNA for the CDR3: TGTGCCAGCAGTCAAGACTTTATCCGAAATGAAAAACTGTTTTTT. The gene calls are TRBV7-6 and TRBJ1-4, with unresolved D. CDR3 length equals 15 residues. V was shortened by 6 bases and J by 5 bases, with 16 bases between the two germline ends. Germline V lookup: CDR1 SGHVS, CDR2 FNYEAQ. Complete variable domain (other parts from reference TRBV7-6 and TRBJ1-4): GAGVSQSPRYKVTKRGQDVALRCDPISGHVSLYWYRQALGQGPEFLTYFNYEAQQDKSGLPNDRFSAERPEGSISTLTIQRTEQRDSAMYRCASSQDFIRNEKLFFGSGTQLSVL.

The chain links TRBV5-6 to TRBJ1-1; D is possibly TRBD1 (6 bases). CDR1 and CDR2 (germline): SGHDT, YYEEEE. V was trimmed by 1 base and J by 3 bases, leaving 16 bases between them. The CDR3 contains 16 residues. The DNA of the CDR3 is TGTGCCAGCAGCTTGAGGGGGGGCGAGACCTACACTGAAGCTTTCTTT. Its translation is CASSLRGGETYTEAFF.

The J gene is TRBJ1-5, the V gene TRBV15, with a weak D call TRBD1 (6 bases). This CDR3 region has 15 residues. Germline V gene sequence: CDR1 LNHNV, CDR2 YYDKDF (reference sequence). The V gene lost 0 bases and the J gene lost 11 bases, with 17 bases spanning the gap. CDR3 sequence: CATSRDRGGGQSQHF. CDR3 coding DNA: TGTGCCACCAGCAGAGATCGGGGGGGAGGACAGTCCCAGCATTTT.

V and J are TRBV7-2 and TRBJ1-5; D might be TRBD1 (6 bases). The CDR3 has 14 amino acids. V was clipped by 6 bases and J by 5 bases, with 14 bases between them. From germline, CDR1 is SGHTA and CDR2 FQGNSA. CDR3 sequence: CASRRRTDHQPQHF. The CDR3 DNA reads as TGTGCCAGCAGGCGGCGGACAGACCATCAGCCCCAGCATTTT.

The V and J genes are TRBV19 and TRBJ1-1; 8 nucleotides match TRBD1. J gave up 12 bases and V 6 bases, and 12 bases lay outside the gene matches. CDR3 length: 13 amino acids. Germline CDR1 and CDR2: LNHDA and SQIVND (reference sequence). This CDR3 is CASRVDRGLGTFF. The DNA of the CDR3 is TGTGCCAGTAGGGTCGACAGGGGCCTCGGAACTTTCTTT.

The V and J genes are TRBV27 and TRBJ2-3, with TRBD2 as a possible D gene (5 bases). Germline CDR1 reads MNHEY; CDR2 reads SMNVEV (reference sequence). CDR3 length equals 15 residues. The ends were cut back, 5 bases at V and 1 base at J, with 13 bases in the middle. The CDR3 nucleotides are TGTGCCAGCAGTCCCTTCCTGAGGGGCACAGATACGCAGTATTTT. The encoded protein is CASSPFLRGTDTQYF.

J is TRBJ2-1 and V is TRBV19, with 11 bases matching TRBD1. Germline loops: CDR1 LNHDA, CDR2 SQIVND (reference sequence). CDR3 length equals 17 residues. The trim removed 3 bases at V and 8 bases at J, leaving 12 bases unmatched. In DNA, the CDR3 is TGTGCCAGTAGTATGTACCTCTCCGGGACAGGGGGGGATGAGCAGTTCTTC. This codes for CASSMYLSGTGGDEQFF.

The gene calls are TRBV9 and TRBJ2-5; possible D gene TRBD2, 6 bases. Trimming stripped 4 bases from V and 5 bases from J, with 18 bases between. CDR1 SGDLS and CDR2 YYNGEE come from the germline V gene. This CDR3 has 15 residues. CDR3 loop: CASSPRGGDVETQYF. The DNA for the CDR3 is TGTGCCAGCAGCCCGAGAGGCGGGGATGTGGAGACCCAGTACTTC.

The gene calls are TRBV18 and TRBJ1-2; 8 bases are a match to TRBD1. CDR3 length: 14 residues. Trimming took 4 bases from V and 4 from J; bases not matched to a gene: 5. The germline gives CDR1 KGHSH, CDR2 LQKENI. This CDR3 is CASSRGTGTYGYTF. For the CDR3, the DNA is TGTGCCAGCTCACGCGGGACAGGCACCTATGGCTACACCTTC.

The gene calls are TRBV5-1 and TRBJ2-5, with 7 bases identical to TRBD1. This CDR3 has 15 amino acids. Germline loops: CDR1 SGHRS, CDR2 YFSETQ. V gave up 3 bases and J gave up 0 bases; unmatched junction bases: 5. The CDR3 bases are TGCGCCAGCAGCTCCGGGACAGCGTACCAAGAGACCCAGTACTTC. Translation: CASSSGTAYQETQYF.

The CDR3 sequence is CASRISRDTGELFF. CDR3 DNA sequence: TGTGCCAGCAGAATTAGCAGGGACACCGGGGAGCTGTTTTTT. The rearrangement links TRBV5-4 to TRBJ2-2; perhaps TRBD1 as D (5 bases). V shed 5 bases and J shed 3 bases, with 11 bases lying between them. CDR1 and CDR2 from the germline V gene are SGHNT and YYREEE (reference sequence). The CDR3 runs to 14 residues.

This rearrangement joins TRBV5-1 to TRBJ2-1; 8 bases match TRBD1. The CDR3 is 14 amino acids. Germline CDR1 is SGHRS and CDR2 is YFSETQ. J lost 8 bases, V lost 7 bases, and 11 bases had no gene match. CDR3 residues: CASRWTGFEDEQFF. CDR3 sequence (DNA): TGCGCCAGCCGCTGGACAGGGTTTGAGGATGAGCAGTTCTTC.

The chain is built from TRBV5-4 and TRBJ2-3; 9 nucleotides match TRBD1. This CDR3 comprises 17 residues. Germline CDR1 SGHNT, CDR2 YYREEE (reference sequence). The V and J ends lost 3 bases and 1 base, in that order; junction bases with no gene match: 9. CDR3 region: CASSSGADRGGTDTQYF. The CDR3 DNA follows: TGTGCCAGCAGCTCGGGCGCCGACAGGGGGGGCACAGATACGCAGTATTTT.

The chain couples TRBV28 to TRBJ2-1, with TRBD2 identical over 12 bases. The V gene end was trimmed by 5 bases and the J gene end by 4 bases; junction bases not matched to a gene: 6. The CDR3 length is 16 residues. Germline V gene data show CDR1 as MDHEN and CDR2 as SYDVKM. This CDR3 reads CASSPEGLAGYNEQFF. The CDR3 coding sequence is TGTGCCAGCAGTCCGGAAGGACTAGCGGGATACAATGAGCAGTTCTTC.

V usage is TRBV19 and J usage is TRBJ1-2; no clear D gene. The V end was cut by 7 bases, the J end by 0 bases, with 12 bases between. Germline values: CDR1 LNHDA, CDR2 SQIVND (reference sequence). The CDR3 runs to 14 residues. CDR3 residues: CASIPTETNYGYTF. DNA for the CDR3: TGTGCCAGTATCCCGACGGAGACTAACTATGGCTACACCTTC.

The gene calls are TRBV19 and TRBJ2-6, with D possibly being TRBD2 (6 bases). The V gene lost 7 bases and the J gene lost 5 bases, with 18 bases spanning the gap. CDR1 LNHDA and CDR2 SQIVND come from the germline V gene (reference sequence). This CDR3 comprises 16 residues. CDR3 sequence: CASKDTWGVRANVLTF. CDR3 DNA: TGTGCCAGTAAAGACACGTGGGGGGTCCGGGCCAACGTCCTGACTTTC.

This chain uses TRBV28 with TRBJ2-7; D might be TRBD1 (6 bases). V gave up 4 bases and J gave up 4 bases, with 11 bases separating them. The CDR3 covers 13 residues. Germline V CDR1 and CDR2: MDHEN, SYDVKM. The CDR3 loop is CASSSDRLYEQYV. CDR3 sequence (DNA): TGTGCCAGCAGTTCTGACAGGCTGTACGAGCAGTACGTC.

V gene TRBV10-3 combines with J gene TRBJ2-5, with a tentative D call TRBD2 (6 bases). Germline V gene sequence: CDR1 ENHRY, CDR2 SYGVKD. The CDR3 runs to 15 residues. V lost 0 bases and J 2 bases, leaving 10 bases between the germline ends. The CDR3 protein is CAISESNLAQETQYF. The CDR3 region has the DNA TGTGCCATCAGTGAGTCGAATCTAGCGCAAGAGACCCAGTACTTC.